The entry below describes one T cell receptor beta chain. From the RT-PCR reads, TCRdb called clonotypes with MiXCR, one entry per CDR3 protein. The sample yields hundreds of thousands of distinct CDR3 sequences, 12% to 15% seen once. V lost 0 bases and J lost 8, with 10 bases in between. There are 13 residues in the CDR3. Germline-derived CDR1 and CDR2 are ENHRY and SYGVKD. This receptor was taken from a female donor in good health, serving as a healthy control. The sequenced material came from memory CD4+ T cells from blood. V usage is TRBV10-3 and J usage is TRBJ1-1; D is perhaps TRBD1 (5 bases). CDR3 loop: CAISESFYREAFF. In DNA form, the CDR3 reads TGTGCCATCAGTGAGTCATTTTACAGGGAAGCTTTCTTT.